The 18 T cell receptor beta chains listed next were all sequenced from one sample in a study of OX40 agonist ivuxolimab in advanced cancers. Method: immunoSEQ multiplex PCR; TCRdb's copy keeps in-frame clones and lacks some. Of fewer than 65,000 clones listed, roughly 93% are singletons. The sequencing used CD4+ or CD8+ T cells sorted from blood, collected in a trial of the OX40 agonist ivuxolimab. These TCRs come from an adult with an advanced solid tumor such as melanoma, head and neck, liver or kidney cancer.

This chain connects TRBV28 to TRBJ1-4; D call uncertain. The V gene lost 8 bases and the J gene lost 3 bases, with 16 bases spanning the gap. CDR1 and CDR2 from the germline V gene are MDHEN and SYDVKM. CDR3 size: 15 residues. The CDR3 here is CASFRPGRSNEKLFF. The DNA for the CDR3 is TGTGCCAGCTTCCGCCCGGGGAGATCTAATGAAAAACTGTTTTTT.

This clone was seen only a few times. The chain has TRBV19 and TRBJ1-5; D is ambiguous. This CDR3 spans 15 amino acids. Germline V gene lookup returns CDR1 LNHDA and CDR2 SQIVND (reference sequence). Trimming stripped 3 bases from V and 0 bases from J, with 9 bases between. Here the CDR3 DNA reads TGTGCCAGTAGTATCGGCACTCTTAGCAATCAGCCCCAGCATTTT. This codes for CASSIGTLSNQPQHF.

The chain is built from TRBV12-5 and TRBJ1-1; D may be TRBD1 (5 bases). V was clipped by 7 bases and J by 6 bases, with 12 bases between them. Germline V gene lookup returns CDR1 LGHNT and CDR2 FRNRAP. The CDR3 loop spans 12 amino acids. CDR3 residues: CASAPGDAEAFF. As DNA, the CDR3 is TGTGCTAGTGCTCCTGGGGACGCTGAAGCTTTCTTT.

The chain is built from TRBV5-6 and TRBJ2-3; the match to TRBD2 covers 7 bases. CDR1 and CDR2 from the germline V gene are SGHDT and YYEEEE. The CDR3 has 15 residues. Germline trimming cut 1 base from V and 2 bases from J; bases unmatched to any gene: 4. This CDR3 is CASSLPAGATDTQYF. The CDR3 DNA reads TGTGCCAGCAGCTTGCCGGCGGGAGCCACAGATACGCAGTATTTT. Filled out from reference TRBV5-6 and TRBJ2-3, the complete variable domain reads DAGVTQSPTHLIKTRGQQVTLRCSPKSGHDTVSWYQQALGQGPQFIFQYYEEEERQRGNFPDRFSGHQFPNYSSELNVNALLLGDSALYLCASSLPAGATDTQYFGPGTRLTVL.

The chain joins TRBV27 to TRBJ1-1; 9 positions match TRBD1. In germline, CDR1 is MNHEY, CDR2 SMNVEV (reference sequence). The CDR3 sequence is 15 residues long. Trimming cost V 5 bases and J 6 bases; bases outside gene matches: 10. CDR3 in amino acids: CASSQLSRTGAEAFF. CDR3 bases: TGTGCCAGCAGTCAGCTTTCCCGGACAGGGGCTGAAGCTTTCTTT.

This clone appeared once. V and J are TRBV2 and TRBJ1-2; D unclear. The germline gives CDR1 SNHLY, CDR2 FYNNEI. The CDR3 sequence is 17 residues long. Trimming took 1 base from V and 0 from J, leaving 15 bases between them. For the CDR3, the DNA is TGTGCCAGCAGTGAAGGGCGGGGAACGTGGACTAACTATGGCTACACCTTC. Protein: CASSEGRGTWTNYGYTF.

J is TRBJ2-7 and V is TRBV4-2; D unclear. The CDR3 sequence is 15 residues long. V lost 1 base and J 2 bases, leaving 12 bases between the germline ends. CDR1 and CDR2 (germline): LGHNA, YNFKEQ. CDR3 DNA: TGTGCCAGCAGCCAAGGAGAGTACGGAGCCTACGAGCAGTACTTC. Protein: CASSQGEYGAYEQYF.

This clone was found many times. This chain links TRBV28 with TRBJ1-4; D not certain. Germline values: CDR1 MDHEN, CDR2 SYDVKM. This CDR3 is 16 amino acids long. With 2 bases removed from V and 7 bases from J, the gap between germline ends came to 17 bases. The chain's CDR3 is CASSLDNEARGEKLFF. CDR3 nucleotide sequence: TGTGCCAGCAGTTTAGATAATGAGGCCCGAGGTGAAAAACTGTTTTTT.

CDR3 protein: CASSFGTSGMNEQFF. In DNA form, the CDR3 reads TGTGCCAGCAGCTTCGGGACTAGCGGGATGAATGAGCAGTTCTTC. The J gene is TRBJ2-1, the V gene TRBV7-2; 13 nucleotides match TRBD2. Germline V gene lookup returns CDR1 SGHTA and CDR2 FQGNSA. The junction had 3 bases not matched to a gene; V was cut back by 3 bases and J by 7 bases. CDR3 length equals 15 residues.

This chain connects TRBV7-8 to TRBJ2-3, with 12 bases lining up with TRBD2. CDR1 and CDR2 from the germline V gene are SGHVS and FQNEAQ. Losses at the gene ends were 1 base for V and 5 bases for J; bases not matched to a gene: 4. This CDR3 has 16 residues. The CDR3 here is CASSLGTSGVIDTQYF. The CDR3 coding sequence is TGTGCCAGCAGCTTAGGGACTAGCGGGGTGATAGATACGCAGTATTTT. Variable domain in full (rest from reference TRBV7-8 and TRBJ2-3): GAGVSQSPRYKVAKRGQDVALRCDPISGHVSLFWYQQALGQGPEFLTYFQNEAQLDKSGLPSDRFFAERPEGSVSTLKIQRTQQEDSAVYLCASSLGTSGVIDTQYFGPGTRLTVL.

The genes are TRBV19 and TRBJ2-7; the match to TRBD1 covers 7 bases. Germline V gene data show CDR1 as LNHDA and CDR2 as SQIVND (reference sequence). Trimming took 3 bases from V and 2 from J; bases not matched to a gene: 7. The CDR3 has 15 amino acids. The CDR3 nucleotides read TGTGCCAGTAGTATCGTACAGGGGCCGACCTACGAGCAGTACTTC. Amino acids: CASSIVQGPTYEQYF.

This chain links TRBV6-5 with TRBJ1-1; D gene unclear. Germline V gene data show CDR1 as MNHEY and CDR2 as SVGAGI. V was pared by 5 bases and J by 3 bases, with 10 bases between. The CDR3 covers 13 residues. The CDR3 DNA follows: TGTGCCAGCAGTGGAGGGATGTACACTGAAGCTTTCTTT. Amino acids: CASSGGMYTEAFF.

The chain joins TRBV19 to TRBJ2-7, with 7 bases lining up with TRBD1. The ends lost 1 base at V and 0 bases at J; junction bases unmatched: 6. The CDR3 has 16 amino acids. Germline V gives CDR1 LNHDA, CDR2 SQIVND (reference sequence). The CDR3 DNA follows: TGTGCCAGTAGTATAGCTGGTTCAGGGGGCTCCTACGAGCAGTACTTC. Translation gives CASSIAGSGGSYEQYF.

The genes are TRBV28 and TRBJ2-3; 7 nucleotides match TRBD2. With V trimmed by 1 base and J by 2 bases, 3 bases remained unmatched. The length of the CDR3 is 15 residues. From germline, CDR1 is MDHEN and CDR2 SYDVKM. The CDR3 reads CASSLSAGNTDTQYF. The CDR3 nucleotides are TGTGCCAGCAGTTTATCAGCGGGGAACACAGATACGCAGTATTTT.

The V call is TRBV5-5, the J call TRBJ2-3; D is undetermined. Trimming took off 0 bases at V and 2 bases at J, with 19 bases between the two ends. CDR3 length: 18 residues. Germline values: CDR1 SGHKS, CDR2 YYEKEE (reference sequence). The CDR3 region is CASSLGSMLGFYTDTQYF. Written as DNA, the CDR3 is TGTGCCAGCAGCTTGGGGTCGATGTTAGGGTTCTACACAGATACGCAGTATTTT.

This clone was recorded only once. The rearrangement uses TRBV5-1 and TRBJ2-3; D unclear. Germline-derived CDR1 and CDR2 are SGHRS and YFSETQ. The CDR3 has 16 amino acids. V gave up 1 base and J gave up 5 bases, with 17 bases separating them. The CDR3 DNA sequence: TGCGCCAGCAGCTTGCTGGGTACGAGTGCAGGAGATACGCAGTATTTT. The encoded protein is CASSLLGTSAGDTQYF.

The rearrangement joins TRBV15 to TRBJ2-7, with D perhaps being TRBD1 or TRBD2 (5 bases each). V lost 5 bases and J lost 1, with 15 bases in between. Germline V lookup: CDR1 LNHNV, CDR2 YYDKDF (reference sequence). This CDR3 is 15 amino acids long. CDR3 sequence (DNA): TGTGCCACCAGCGTTAGTCCGGGACCTTCCTACGAGCAGTACTTC. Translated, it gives CATSVSPGPSYEQYF.

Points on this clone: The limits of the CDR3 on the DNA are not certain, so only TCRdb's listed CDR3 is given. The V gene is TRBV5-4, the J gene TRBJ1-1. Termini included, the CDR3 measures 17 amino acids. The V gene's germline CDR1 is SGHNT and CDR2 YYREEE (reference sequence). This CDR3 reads CASSFRGRNFMNTEAFF.